This T cell receptor (beta chain) was identified in a study of long-term antiretroviral therapy in people with HIV. Study information: The earliest samples came about a decade before the 2015 immediate-ART recommendation. Study findings and constraints: All time points showed a repertoire dominated by clones expanded before ART. Although diversity increased after ART, it remained lower than in transplant donor controls.

Running of the v3.0 immunoSEQ assay took place at survey level. Clones were sequenced by immunoSEQ multiplex PCR, and TCRdb holds only the in-frame ones, with some missing. The sample records some 28,000 clones, around three quarters being singletons. Remarks on this clone: The antigen is undetermined.

The CDR3 extends over 15 amino acids. Germline V lookup: CDR1 KGHSH, CDR2 LQKENI. The sample consisted of unsorted PBMCs, taken 0.3 years after starting antiretroviral therapy. The rearrangement uses TRBV18 and TRBJ2-5; the match to TRBD2 covers 9 bases. The J call could be wrong; TRBJ2-7 is a better fit for the DNA end. This TCR derives from a man aged 35 to 55 with HIV. As DNA, the CDR3 is TGTGCCAGCTCACCTAGCGGGAGCAGACGGGCCGAGCAGTACTTC. Translation: CASSPSGSRRAEQYF.